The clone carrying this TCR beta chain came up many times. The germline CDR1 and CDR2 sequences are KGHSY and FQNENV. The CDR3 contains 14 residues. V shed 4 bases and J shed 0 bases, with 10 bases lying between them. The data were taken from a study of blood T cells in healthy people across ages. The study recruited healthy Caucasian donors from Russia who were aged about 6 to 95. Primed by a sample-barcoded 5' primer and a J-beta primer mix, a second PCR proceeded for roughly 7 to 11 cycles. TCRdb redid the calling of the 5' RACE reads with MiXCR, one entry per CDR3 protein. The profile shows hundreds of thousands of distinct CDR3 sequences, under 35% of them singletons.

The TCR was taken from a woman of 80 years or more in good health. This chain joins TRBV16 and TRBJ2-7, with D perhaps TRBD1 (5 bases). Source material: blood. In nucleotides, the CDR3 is TGTGCCAGCAGCCGGTTGACAGTCTCCTACGAGCAGTACTTC. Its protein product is CASSRLTVSYEQYF.